This TCR beta chain was observed in a study of blood T cell repertoires in COVID-19. Looking at the study overall: Researchers got acute and convalescent COVID-19 samples from the United States, Italy and Spain. PBMCs, B-cell-depleted T cells, or T cells provided the cDNA or gDNA that made up the material.

Original processing notes: Amplified reference gene primers provided the basis for estimating nucleated cell counts. Using immunoSEQ multiplex PCR, the repertoire was profiled, and TCRdb retains in-frame clones only, with some absent. The DNA was the basis for D and trimming; V, J and clone size are from that table. The table has over 300,000 clones, roughly 90% seen once; the top ten hold roughly 6.7%. Germline V gene sequence: CDR1 LGHDT, CDR2 YNNKEL (reference sequence). CDR3 size: 13 residues. V lost 2 bases and J 0 bases, leaving 4 bases between the germline ends. The chain combines TRBV3-1 (or the pseudogene TRBV3-2) with TRBJ1-1; D is uncertain. The sequenced sample consisted of peripheral blood. The receptor was isolated from a man aged 18-30 years who had recovered from COVID-19. The DNA of the CDR3 is TGTGCCAGCAGCCAATCAGTGAACACTGAAGCTTTCTTT. The encoded protein is CASSQSVNTEAFF.